The clone carrying this T cell receptor (beta chain) was observed a few times. Using immunoSEQ multiplex PCR, the repertoire was profiled, and TCRdb retains in-frame clones only, with some absent. The data hold 650,000 to 750,000 clones, with more than 70% observed a single time. The data derive from a study of shared clonotypes between healthy human individuals. The germline CDR1 and CDR2 sequences are MGHRA and YSYEKL. V lost 6 bases and J lost 1, with 12 bases in between. This CDR3 comprises 15 residues. The genes are TRBV4-1 and TRBJ2-2; the D call may be TRBD1 or TRBD2 (6 bases each). Source material: memory CD4+ T cells sorted from blood. Stated subset: CD45RA-negative fraction. The receptor's source is a woman in her twenties or thirties in good health. Here the CDR3 DNA reads TGCGCCAGCAGTGGAGGGACACTGAACACCGGGGAGCTGTTTTTT. This encodes CASSGGTLNTGELFF.